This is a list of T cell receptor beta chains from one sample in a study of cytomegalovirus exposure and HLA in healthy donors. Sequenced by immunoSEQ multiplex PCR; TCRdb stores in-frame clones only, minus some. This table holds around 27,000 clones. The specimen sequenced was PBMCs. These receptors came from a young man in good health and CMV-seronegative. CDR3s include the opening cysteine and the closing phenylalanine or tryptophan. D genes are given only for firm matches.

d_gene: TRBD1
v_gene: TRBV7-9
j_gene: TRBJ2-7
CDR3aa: CASSPHGTAASYEQYF
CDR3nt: TGTGCCAGCAGCCCCCATGGGACAGCGGCGTCCTACGAGCAGTACTTC

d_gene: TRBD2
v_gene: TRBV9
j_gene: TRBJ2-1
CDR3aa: CASSGGTSGRRSYNEQFF
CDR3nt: TGTGCCAGCAGCGGTGGGACTAGCGGGAGACGCTCCTACAATGAGCAGTTCTTC

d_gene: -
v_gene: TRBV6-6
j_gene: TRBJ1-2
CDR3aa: CASSSLASNYGYTF
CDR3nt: TGTGCCAGCAGTTCTCTAGCATCTAACTATGGCTACACCTTC

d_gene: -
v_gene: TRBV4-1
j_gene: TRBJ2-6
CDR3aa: CASSQGTAGANVLTF
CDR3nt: TGCGCCAGCAGCCAAGGGACAGCTGGGGCCAACGTCCTGACTTTC

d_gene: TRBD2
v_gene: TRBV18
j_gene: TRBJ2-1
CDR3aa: CASSPGLAGDNEQFF
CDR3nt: TGTGCCAGCTCACCAGGCCTAGCGGGAGACAATGAGCAGTTCTTC

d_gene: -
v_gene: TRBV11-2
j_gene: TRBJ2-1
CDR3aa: CASSLREGDRVGEQFF
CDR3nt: TGTGCCAGCAGCCTCCGGGAGGGGGACAGGGTCGGTGAGCAGTTCTTC

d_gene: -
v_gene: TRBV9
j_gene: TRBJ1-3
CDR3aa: CASSVDGFSGNTIYF
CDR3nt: TGTGCCAGCAGCGTAGACGGTTTCTCTGGAAACACCATATATTTT

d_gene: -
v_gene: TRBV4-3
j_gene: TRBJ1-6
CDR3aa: CASSQDPHTDTNNSPLHF
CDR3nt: TGCGCCAGCAGCCAAGATCCCCACACGGACACCAATAATTCACCCCTCCACTTT

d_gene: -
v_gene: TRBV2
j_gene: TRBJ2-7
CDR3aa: CASSGNRVGYEQYF
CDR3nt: TGTGCCAGCAGTGGAAACAGGGTAGGCTACGAGCAGTACTTC

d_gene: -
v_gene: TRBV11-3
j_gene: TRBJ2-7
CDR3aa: CASSLGAYEQYF
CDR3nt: TGTGCCAGCAGCTTAGGAGCCTACGAGCAGTACTTC

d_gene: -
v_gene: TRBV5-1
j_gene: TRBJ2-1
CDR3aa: CASSLEGTTYNEQFF
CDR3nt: TGCGCCAGCAGCTTGGAAGGGACAACATACAATGAGCAGTTCTTC

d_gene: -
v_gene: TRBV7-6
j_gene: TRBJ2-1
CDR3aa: CASSLGTYNEQFF
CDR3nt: TGTGCCAGCAGCTTAGGTACATACAATGAGCAGTTCTTC

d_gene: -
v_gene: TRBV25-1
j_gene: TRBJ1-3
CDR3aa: CASSAGFGGNTIYF
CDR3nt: TGTGCCAGCAGTGCGGGGTTTGGTGGAAACACCATATATTTT

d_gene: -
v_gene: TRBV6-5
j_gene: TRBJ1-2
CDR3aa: CASSTLSTANYGYTF
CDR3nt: TGTGCCAGCAGTACCCTCTCGACAGCTAACTATGGCTACACCTTC

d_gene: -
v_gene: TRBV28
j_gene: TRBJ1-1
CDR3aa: CASSLYTEAFF
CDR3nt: TGTGCCAGCAGCCTCTACACTGAAGCTTTCTTT

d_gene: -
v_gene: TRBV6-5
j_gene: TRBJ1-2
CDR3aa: CASSYSGPPANYGYTF
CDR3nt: TGTGCCAGCAGTTACTCGGGCCCTCCCGCTAACTATGGCTACACCTTC

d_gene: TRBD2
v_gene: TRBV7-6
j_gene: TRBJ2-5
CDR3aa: CASSYLLAGLAGETQYF
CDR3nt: TGTGCCAGCAGCTACCTACTAGCGGGACTGGCGGGGGAGACCCAGTACTTC

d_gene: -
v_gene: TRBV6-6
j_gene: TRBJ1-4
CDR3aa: CATVDGGYEKLFF
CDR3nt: TGTGCCACCGTGGACGGGGGGTACGAAAAACTGTTTTTT

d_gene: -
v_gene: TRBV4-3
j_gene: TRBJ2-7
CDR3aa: CASSQDATGRVYEQYF
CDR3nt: TGCGCCAGCAGCCAAGATGCAACAGGGAGAGTCTACGAGCAGTACTTC

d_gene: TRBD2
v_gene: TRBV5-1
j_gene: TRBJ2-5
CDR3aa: CASSLGLAGVKETQYF
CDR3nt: TGCGCCAGCAGCTTGGGACTGGCGGGGGTGAAAGAGACCCAGTACTTC

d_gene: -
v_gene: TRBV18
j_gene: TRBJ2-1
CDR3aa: CASSPRRDPYNEQFF
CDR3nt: TGTGCCAGCTCGCCCCGGAGGGACCCCTACAATGAGCAGTTCTTC

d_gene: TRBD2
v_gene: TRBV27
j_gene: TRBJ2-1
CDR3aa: CASSFIAGVVYNEQFF
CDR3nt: TGTGCCAGCAGTTTCATAGCGGGAGTAGTATACAATGAGCAGTTCTTC

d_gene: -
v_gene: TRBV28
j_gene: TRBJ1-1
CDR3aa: CASRIYGGVGNTEAFF
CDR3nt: TGTGCCAGCAGGATTTATGGGGGCGTAGGGAACACTGAAGCTTTCTTT

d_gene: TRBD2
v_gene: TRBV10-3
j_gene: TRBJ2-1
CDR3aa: CAISERLADTFNEQFF
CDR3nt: TGTGCCATCAGTGAAAGACTAGCGGATACTTTCAATGAGCAGTTCTTC

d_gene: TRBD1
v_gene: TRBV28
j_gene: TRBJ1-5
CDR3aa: CAIEGQSEGNQPQHF
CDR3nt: TGTGCCATTGAGGGACAGTCAGAAGGGAATCAGCCCCAGCATTTT

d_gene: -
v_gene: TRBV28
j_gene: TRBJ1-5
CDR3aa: CASEGGGAGQPQHF
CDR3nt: TGTGCCAGCGAGGGTGGGGGGGCTGGGCAGCCCCAGCATTTT